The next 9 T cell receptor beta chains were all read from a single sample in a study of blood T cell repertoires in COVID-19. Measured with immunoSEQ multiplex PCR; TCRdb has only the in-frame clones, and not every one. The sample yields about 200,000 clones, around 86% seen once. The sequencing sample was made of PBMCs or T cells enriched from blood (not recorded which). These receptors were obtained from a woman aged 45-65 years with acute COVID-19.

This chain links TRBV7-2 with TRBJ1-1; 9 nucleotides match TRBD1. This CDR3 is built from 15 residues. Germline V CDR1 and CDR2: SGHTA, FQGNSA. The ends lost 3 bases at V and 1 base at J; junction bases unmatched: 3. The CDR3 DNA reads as TGTGCCAGCAGCTTTGTGGGACAGGGGAACACTGAAGCTTTCTTT. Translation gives CASSFVGQGNTEAFF.

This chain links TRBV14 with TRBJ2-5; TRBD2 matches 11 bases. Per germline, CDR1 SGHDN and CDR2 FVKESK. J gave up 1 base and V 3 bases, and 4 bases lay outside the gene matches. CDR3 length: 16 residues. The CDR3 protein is CASSHIGLAGQETQYF. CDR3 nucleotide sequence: TGTGCCAGCAGCCATATTGGACTAGCGGGCCAAGAGACCCAGTACTTC.

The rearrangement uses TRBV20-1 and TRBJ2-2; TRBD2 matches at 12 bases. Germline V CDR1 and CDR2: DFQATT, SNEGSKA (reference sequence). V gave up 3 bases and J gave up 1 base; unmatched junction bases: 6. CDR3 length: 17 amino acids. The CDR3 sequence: CSASGLAGGGNTGELFF. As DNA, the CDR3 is TGCAGTGCTAGTGGTCTAGCGGGAGGGGGGAACACCGGGGAGCTGTTTTTT.

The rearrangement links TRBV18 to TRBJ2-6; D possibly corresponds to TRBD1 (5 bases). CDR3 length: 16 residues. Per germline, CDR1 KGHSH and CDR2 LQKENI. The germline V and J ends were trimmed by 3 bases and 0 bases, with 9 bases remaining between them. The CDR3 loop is CASSPQGSSGANVLTF. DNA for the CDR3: TGTGCCAGCTCACCTCAGGGAAGCTCTGGGGCCAACGTCCTGACTTTC.

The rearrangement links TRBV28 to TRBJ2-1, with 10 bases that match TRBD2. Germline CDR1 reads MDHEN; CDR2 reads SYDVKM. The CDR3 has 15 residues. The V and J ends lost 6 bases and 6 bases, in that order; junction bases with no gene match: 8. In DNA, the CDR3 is TGTGCCAGCAGCCTGAGCGGGAGGGCCCCCAATGAGCAGTTCTTC. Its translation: CASSLSGRAPNEQFF.

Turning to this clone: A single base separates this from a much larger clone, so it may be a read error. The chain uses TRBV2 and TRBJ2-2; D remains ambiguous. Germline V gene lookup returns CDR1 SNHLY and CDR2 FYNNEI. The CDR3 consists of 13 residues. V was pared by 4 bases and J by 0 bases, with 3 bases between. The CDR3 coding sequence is TGTGCCAGCAGTGTCTCGAACACCGGGGAGCTGTTTTTT. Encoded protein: CASSVSNTGELFF.

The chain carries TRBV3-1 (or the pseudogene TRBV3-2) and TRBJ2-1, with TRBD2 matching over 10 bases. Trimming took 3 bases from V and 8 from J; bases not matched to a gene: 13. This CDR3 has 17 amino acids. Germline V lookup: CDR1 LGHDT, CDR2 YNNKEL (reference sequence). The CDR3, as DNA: TGTGCCAGCAGCCAGCCCATGGCGGGACTAGCGATCGATGAGCAGTTCTTC. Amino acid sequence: CASSQPMAGLAIDEQFF.

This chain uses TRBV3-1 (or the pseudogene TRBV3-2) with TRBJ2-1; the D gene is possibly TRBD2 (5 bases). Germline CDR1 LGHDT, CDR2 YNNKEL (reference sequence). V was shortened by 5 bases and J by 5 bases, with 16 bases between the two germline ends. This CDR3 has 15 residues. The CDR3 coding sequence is TGTGCCAGCAGCACCGACTATTCCTTAAACAATGAGCAGTTCTTC. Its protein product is CASSTDYSLNNEQFF.

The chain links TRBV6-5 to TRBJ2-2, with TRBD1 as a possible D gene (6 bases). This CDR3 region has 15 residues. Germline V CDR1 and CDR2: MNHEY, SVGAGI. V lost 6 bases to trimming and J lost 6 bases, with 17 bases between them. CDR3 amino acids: CASSRGQLRAGELFF. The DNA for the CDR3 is TGTGCCAGCAGCCGTGGACAGTTACGCGCCGGGGAGCTGTTTTTT.